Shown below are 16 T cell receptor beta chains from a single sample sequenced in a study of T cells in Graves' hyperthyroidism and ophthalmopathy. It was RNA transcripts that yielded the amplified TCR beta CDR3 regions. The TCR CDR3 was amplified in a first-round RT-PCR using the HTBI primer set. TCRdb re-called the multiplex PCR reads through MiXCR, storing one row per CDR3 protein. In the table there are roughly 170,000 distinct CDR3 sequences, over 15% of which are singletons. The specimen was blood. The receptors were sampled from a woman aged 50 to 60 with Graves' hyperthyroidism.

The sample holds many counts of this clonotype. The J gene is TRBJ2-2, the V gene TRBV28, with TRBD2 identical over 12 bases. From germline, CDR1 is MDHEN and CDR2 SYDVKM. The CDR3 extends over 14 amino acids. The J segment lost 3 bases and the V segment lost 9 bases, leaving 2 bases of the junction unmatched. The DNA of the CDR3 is TGTGCCAGTGGACTAGCGGGGTACACCGGGGAGCTGTTTTTT. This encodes CASGLAGYTGELFF.

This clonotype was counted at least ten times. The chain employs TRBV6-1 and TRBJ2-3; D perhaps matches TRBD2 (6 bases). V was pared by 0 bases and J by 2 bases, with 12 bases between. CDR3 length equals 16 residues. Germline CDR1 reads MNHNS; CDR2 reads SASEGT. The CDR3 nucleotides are TGTGCCAGCAGTGAAGCGTACGGGGGAGACACAGATACGCAGTATTTT. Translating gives CASSEAYGGDTDTQYF.

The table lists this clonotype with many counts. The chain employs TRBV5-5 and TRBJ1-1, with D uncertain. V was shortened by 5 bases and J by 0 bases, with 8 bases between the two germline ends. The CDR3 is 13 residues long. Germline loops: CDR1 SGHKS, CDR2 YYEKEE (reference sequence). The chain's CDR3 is CASSGPLNTEAFF. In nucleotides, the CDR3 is TGTGCCAGCAGTGGGCCGTTGAACACTGAAGCTTTCTTT.

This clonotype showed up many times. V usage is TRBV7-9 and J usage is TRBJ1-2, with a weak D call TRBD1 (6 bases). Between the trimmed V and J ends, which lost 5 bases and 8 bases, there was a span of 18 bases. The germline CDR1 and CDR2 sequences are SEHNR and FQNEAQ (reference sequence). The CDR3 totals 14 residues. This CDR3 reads CASSPLGGVGGYTF. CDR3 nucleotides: TGTGCCAGCAGCCCCCTAGGGGGAGTCGGGGGCTACACCTTC.

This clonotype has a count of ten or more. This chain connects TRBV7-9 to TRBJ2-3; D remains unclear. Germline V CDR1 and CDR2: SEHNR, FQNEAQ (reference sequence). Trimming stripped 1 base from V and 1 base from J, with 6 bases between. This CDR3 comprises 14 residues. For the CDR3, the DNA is TGTGCCAGCAGCTTAGTCCGGGGCACAGATACGCAGTATTTT. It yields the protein CASSLVRGTDTQYF.

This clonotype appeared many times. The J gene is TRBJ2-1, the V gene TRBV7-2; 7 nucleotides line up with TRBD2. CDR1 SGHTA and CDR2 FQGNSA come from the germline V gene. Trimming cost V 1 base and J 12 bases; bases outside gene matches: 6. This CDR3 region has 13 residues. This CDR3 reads CASSLERDYGQFF. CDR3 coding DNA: TGTGCCAGCAGCTTAGAAAGGGACTACGGGCAGTTCTTC.

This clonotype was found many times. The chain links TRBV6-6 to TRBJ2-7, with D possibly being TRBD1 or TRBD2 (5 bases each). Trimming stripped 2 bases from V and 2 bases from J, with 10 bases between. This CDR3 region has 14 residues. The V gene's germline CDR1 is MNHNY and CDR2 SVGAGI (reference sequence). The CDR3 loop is CASSYRDDPYEQYF. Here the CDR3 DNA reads TGTGCCAGCAGTTACCGGGACGATCCCTACGAGCAGTACTTC.

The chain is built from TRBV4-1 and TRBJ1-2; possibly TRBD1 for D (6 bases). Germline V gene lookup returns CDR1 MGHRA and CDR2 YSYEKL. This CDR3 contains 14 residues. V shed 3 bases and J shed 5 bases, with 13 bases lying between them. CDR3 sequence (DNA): TGCGCCAGCAGCCAGGCTCAGGGGCTGTATGGCTACACCTTC. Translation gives CASSQAQGLYGYTF.

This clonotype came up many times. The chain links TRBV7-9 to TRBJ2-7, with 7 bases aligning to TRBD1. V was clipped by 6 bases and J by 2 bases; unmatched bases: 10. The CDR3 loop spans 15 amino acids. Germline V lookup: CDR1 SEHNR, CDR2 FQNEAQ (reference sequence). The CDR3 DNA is TGTGCCAGCAGTCCAGGACAGGAGTCGACCTACGAGCAGTACTTC. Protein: CASSPGQESTYEQYF.

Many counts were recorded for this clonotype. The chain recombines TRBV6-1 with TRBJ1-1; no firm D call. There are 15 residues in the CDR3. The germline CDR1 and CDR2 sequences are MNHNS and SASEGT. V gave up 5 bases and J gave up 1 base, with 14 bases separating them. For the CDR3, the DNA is TGTGCCAGCAGTTATAGAGGGCTCCCGAACACTGAAGCTTTCTTT. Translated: CASSYRGLPNTEAFF.

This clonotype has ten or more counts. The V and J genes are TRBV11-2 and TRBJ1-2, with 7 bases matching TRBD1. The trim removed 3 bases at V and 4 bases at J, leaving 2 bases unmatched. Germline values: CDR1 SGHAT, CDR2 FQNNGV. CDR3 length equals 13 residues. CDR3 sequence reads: CASSLYRGYGYTF. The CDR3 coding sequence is TGTGCCAGCAGCTTGTACAGGGGCTATGGCTACACCTTC.

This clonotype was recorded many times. The DNA of the CDR3 is TGTGCCAGCAGTAGAGCCTCCCAGGGGGATCAGCCCCAGCATTTT. It yields the protein CASSRASQGDQPQHF. The chain combines TRBV6-1 with TRBJ1-5, with 7 bases that match TRBD1. CDR3 length: 15 amino acids. Trimming took 5 bases from V and 5 from J; bases not matched to a gene: 9. Germline CDR1 and CDR2: MNHNS and SASEGT.

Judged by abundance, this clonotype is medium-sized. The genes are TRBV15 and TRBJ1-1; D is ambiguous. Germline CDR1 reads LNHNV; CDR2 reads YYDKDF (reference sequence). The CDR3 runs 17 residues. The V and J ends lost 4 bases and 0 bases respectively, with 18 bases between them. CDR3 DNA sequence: TGTGCCACCAGCATAGACTGGACCCAGGATCTGAACACTGAAGCTTTCTTT. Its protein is CATSIDWTQDLNTEAFF.

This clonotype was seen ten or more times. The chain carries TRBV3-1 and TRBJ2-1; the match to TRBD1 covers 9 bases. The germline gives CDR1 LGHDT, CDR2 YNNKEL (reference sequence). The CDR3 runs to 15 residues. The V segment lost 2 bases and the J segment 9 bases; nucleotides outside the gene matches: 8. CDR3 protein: CASSQPGQGFSEQFF. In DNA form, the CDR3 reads TGTGCCAGCAGCCAACCGGGACAGGGTTTCTCTGAGCAGTTCTTC.

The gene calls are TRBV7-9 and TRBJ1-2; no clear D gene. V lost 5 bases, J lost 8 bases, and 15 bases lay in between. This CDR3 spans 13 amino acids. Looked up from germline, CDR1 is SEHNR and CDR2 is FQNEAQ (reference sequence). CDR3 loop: CASSNAWLEGYTF. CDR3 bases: TGTGCCAGCAGCAACGCCTGGCTGGAGGGCTACACCTTC.

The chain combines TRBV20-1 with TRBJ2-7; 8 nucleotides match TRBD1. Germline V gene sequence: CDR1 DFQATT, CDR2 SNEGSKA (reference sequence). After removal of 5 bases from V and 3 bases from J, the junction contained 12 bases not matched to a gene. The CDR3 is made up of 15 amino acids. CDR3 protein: CSASSVDRGNYEQYF. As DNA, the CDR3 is TGCAGTGCTTCCTCAGTCGACAGGGGAAACTACGAGCAGTACTTC.